The present T cell receptor beta chain was sequenced within a study of blood T cell repertoires in COVID-19. The overall study: Acute-phase and convalescent COVID-19 samples originated in the United States, Italy and Spain. PBMCs, B-cell-depleted T cells, or T cells provided the cDNA or gDNA that made up the material.

The CDR3 extends over 17 amino acids. Germline V gives CDR1 SGHKS, CDR2 YYEKEE (reference sequence). V shed 0 bases and J shed 1 base, with 15 bases lying between them. Per the original methods: Amplifying reference gene primers gave estimates of nucleated cell counts. TCRdb's copy holds only in-frame clones and misses some; the assay was immunoSEQ multiplex PCR. Clonal size and the V and J genes are those of that table, whereas D and trimming came from the DNA. The data show around 57,000 clones, with 88% seen just once and 3.5% held by the top ten. The V call is TRBV5-5, the J call TRBJ2-3, with D perhaps matching TRBD1 (5 bases). The sample consisted of peripheral blood. The sequence derives from a human donor in a cohort sampled during active COVID-19. CDR3 DNA sequence: TGTGCCAGCAGCTTGGAGGGGCATCCTTGGGGCACAGATACGCAGTATTTT. This codes for CASSLEGHPWGTDTQYF. The whole variable domain, remainder taken from reference TRBV5-5 and TRBJ2-3, is DAGVTQSPTHLIKTRGQQVTLRCSPISGHKSVSWYQQVLGQGPQFIFQYYEKEERGRGNFPDRFSARQFPNYSSELNVNALLLGDSALYLCASSLEGHPWGTDTQYFGPGTRLTVL.